This passage covers 30 T cell receptor beta chains from one sample sequenced in a study of PD-1 blockade in mismatch repair-deficient tumors. Clones were read by immunoSEQ multiplex PCR, and TCRdb kept only the in-frame ones, dropping some. The sample consists of 56,000 or so clones, more than 75% of them appearing once. This specimen consisted of peripheral blood, obtained 4 weeks after starting pembrolizumab. These receptors were obtained from an adult with mismatch repair-deficient cancer.

This clone showed up just once. The V call is TRBV30, the J call TRBJ2-3; weak D call: TRBD1 (5 bases). Trimming left V 7 bases short and J 4 bases short, with 15 bases between. Germline CDR1 is GTSNPN and CDR2 is SVGIG (reference sequence). There are 13 residues in the CDR3. The CDR3 region has the DNA TGTGCCTTATCGCCTAAGGGGTCAGATACGCAGTATTTT. As protein: CALSPKGSDTQYF.

The rearrangement links TRBV2 to TRBJ2-7; TRBD1 or TRBD2 may be the D gene (6 bases each). The germline V gene has CDR1 SNHLY and CDR2 FYNNEI. The length of the CDR3 is 17 residues. Trimming took 2 bases from V and 6 from J, leaving 23 bases between them. The CDR3 sequence is CASSEFLLAGEDGEQYF. The CDR3, as DNA: TGTGCCAGCAGTGAATTCCTTTTGGCAGGGGAGGATGGCGAGCAGTACTTC.

The chain combines TRBV2 with TRBJ1-5; D gene ambiguous. Germline CDR1 SNHLY, CDR2 FYNNEI. V was clipped by 4 bases and J by 5 bases, with 15 bases between them. The length of the CDR3 is 15 residues. For the CDR3, the DNA is TGTGCCAGCAGTGGTATGGGTTTAACTCATCAGCCCCAGCATTTT. Translating it yields CASSGMGLTHQPQHF. Combining the CDR3 with reference TRBV2 and TRBJ1-5 gives the whole variable domain EPEVTQTPSHQVTQMGQEVILRCVPISNHLYFYWYRQILGQKVEFLVSFYNNEISEKSEIFDDQFSVERPDGSNFTLKIRSTKLEDSAMYFCASSGMGLTHQPQHFGDGTRLSIL.

This rearrangement joins TRBV5-1 to TRBJ2-7; D may be TRBD2 (5 bases). CDR3 length: 14 amino acids. Germline V gene data show CDR1 as SGHRS and CDR2 as YFSETQ. V gave up 1 base and J gave up 1 base, with 9 bases separating them. CDR3 DNA: TGCGCCAGCAGCTTGTTCAGCGGATCCTACGAGCAGTACTTC. It yields the protein CASSLFSGSYEQYF.

This chain links TRBV9 with TRBJ2-7, with 8 bases matching TRBD2. The V gene end was trimmed by 0 bases and the J gene end by 6 bases; junction bases not matched to a gene: 8. CDR3 length equals 15 residues. In germline, CDR1 is SGDLS, CDR2 YYNGEE. The CDR3: CASSVATAGAREQYF. The CDR3 nucleotides are TGTGCCAGCAGCGTAGCTACAGCGGGAGCCCGCGAGCAGTACTTC.

V usage is TRBV7-9 and J usage is TRBJ2-1; a possible D gene is TRBD1 (6 bases). This CDR3 is built from 15 residues. The germline V and J ends were trimmed by 4 bases and 5 bases, with 15 bases remaining between them. CDR1 and CDR2 from the germline V gene are SEHNR and FQNEAQ (reference sequence). The CDR3 protein is CASSYREKGNNEQFF. As DNA, the CDR3 is TGTGCCAGCAGCTACAGGGAAAAAGGGAACAATGAGCAGTTCTTC. Full variable domain (missing parts from reference TRBV7-9 and TRBJ2-1): DTGVSQNPRHKITKRGQNVTFRCDPISEHNRLYWYRQTLGQGPEFLTYFQNEAQLEKSRLLSDRFSAERPKGSFSTLEIQRTEQGDSAMYLCASSYREKGNNEQFFGPGTRLTVL.

The chain joins TRBV6-6 to TRBJ2-7; perhaps TRBD2 as D (5 bases). Germline CDR1 and CDR2: MNHNY and SVGAGI (reference sequence). The CDR3 runs to 13 residues. V dropped 7 bases and J dropped 3 bases, with 13 bases sitting between them. The CDR3 region has the DNA TGTGCCAGCACCCCGGCAGGAGGCTACGAGCAGTACTTC. Residues: CASTPAGGYEQYF.

J is TRBJ2-3 and V is TRBV6-1; 9 bases map to TRBD2. Germline loops: CDR1 MNHNS, CDR2 SASEGT. CDR3 size: 14 residues. The V and J ends lost 8 bases and 3 bases, in that order; junction bases with no gene match: 6. Here the CDR3 DNA reads TGTGCCAGCCGTGTAGCGGGAGCGACAGATACGCAGTATTTT. Its translation is CASRVAGATDTQYF.

The chain recombines TRBV6-5 with TRBJ2-7; perhaps D is TRBD1 or TRBD2 (5 bases each). Germline-derived CDR1 and CDR2 are MNHEY and SVGAGI. With 10 bases removed from V and 8 bases from J, the gap between germline ends came to 18 bases. The CDR3 is 12 residues long. The DNA for the CDR3 is TGTGCCACCGGGTGGGGGTCCTCTAAGCAGTACTTC. It translates to CATGWGSSKQYF.

The chain couples TRBV2 to TRBJ2-1; tentative D call: TRBD2 (5 bases). The CDR3 has 11 residues. The germline V and J ends were trimmed by 10 bases and 6 bases, with 10 bases remaining between them. Germline V lookup: CDR1 SNHLY, CDR2 FYNNEI. This CDR3 reads CAIQRGNEQFF. DNA for the CDR3: TGTGCCATCCAACGGGGCAATGAGCAGTTCTTC.

This chain joins TRBV9 and TRBJ2-5; TRBD2 matches at 10 bases. CDR1 is SGDLS and CDR2 is YYNGEE in the germline V gene. V lost 0 bases, J lost 2 bases, and 7 bases stayed unmatched. The CDR3 contains 17 residues. The CDR3: CASSVADSGRPQETQYF. Here the CDR3 DNA reads TGTGCCAGCAGCGTAGCGGATAGCGGGAGGCCTCAAGAGACCCAGTACTTC.

V usage is TRBV6-1 and J usage is TRBJ1-3; D is uncertain. Trimming removed 1 base at V and 0 bases at J, with 10 bases between. The CDR3 covers 16 residues. Germline V gives CDR1 MNHNS, CDR2 SASEGT. CDR3 amino acids: CASSEGRLSSGNTIYF. CDR3 nucleotides: TGTGCCAGCAGTGAAGGCAGGCTGTCCTCTGGAAACACCATATATTTT.

The chain uses TRBV11-3 and TRBJ2-5; D is possibly TRBD1 (6 bases). Between the trimmed V and J ends, which lost 5 bases and 0 bases, there was a span of 16 bases. CDR3 length: 16 amino acids. Germline V gene lookup returns CDR1 SGHNT and CDR2 YENEEA. The CDR3 protein is CASSITGLGYQETQYF. CDR3 nucleotides: TGTGCCAGCAGCATCACAGGGCTCGGGTACCAAGAGACCCAGTACTTC.

V and J are TRBV28 and TRBJ1-1, with unresolved D. CDR3 length equals 13 residues. Germline lookup yields CDR1 MDHEN and CDR2 SYDVKM. V lost 6 bases to trimming and J lost 4 bases, with 12 bases between them. The CDR3 nucleotides are TGTGCCAGCAGGCGGGCTGCGGGCACTGAAGCTTTCTTT. Translated, it gives CASRRAAGTEAFF.

The chain employs TRBV6-6 and TRBJ2-1; no firm D call. The V end was cut by 7 bases, the J end by 6 bases, with 7 bases between. This CDR3 comprises 11 residues. The germline V gene has CDR1 MNHNY and CDR2 SVGAGI (reference sequence). This CDR3 is CASTLVNEQFF. The CDR3 DNA sequence: TGTGCCAGCACCCTAGTCAATGAGCAGTTCTTC.

This sequence joins TRBV20-1 and TRBJ2-3; D gene unclear. Trimming stripped 6 bases from V and 6 bases from J, with 10 bases between. The length of the CDR3 is 11 residues. The V gene's germline CDR1 is DFQATT and CDR2 SNEGSKA (reference sequence). CDR3 protein: CSATLMDTQYF. CDR3 bases: TGCAGTGCGACGCTCATGGATACGCAGTATTTT.

CDR3 sequence (DNA): TGTGCCAGCAGTGCTACGGGGAGGAACACCGGGGAGCTGTTTTTT. The encoded protein is CASSATGRNTGELFF. The chain recombines TRBV6-1 with TRBJ2-2; a weak D match, TRBD2 (5 bases). V was trimmed by 4 bases and J by 1 base, leaving 10 bases between them. The CDR3 contains 15 residues. Germline V CDR1 and CDR2: MNHNS, SASEGT.

In its sample, this clone was seen a few times. This chain joins TRBV19 and TRBJ2-2, with 9 nucleotides matching TRBD2. CDR3 length: 16 residues. Germline V CDR1 and CDR2: LNHDA, SQIVND (reference sequence). Trimming took 7 bases from V and 4 from J; bases not matched to a gene: 10. CDR3 in amino acids: CASIGSSGSFTGELFF. CDR3 coding DNA: TGTGCCAGTATCGGGAGTAGCGGGAGTTTCACCGGGGAGCTGTTTTTT. The variable domain in full, completed from reference TRBV19 and TRBJ2-2, reads DGGITQSPKYLFRKEGQNVTLSCEQNLNHDAMYWYRQDPGQGLRLIYYSQIVNDFQKGDIAEGYSVSREKKESFPLTVTSAQKNPTAFYLCASIGSSGSFTGELFFGEGSRLTVL.

V and J are TRBV19 and TRBJ2-5; TRBD2 is a possible D gene (5 bases). The V gene lost 5 bases and the J gene lost 5 bases, with 12 bases spanning the gap. The CDR3 length is 13 residues. Germline assignment: CDR1 LNHDA and CDR2 SQIVND (reference sequence). This chain's CDR3 is CASSLRIAETQYF. CDR3 in DNA: TGTGCCAGTAGTCTACGAATAGCGGAGACCCAGTACTTC. Using reference TRBV19 and TRBJ2-5 for the parts outside the CDR3, the full variable domain is DGGITQSPKYLFRKEGQNVTLSCEQNLNHDAMYWYRQDPGQGLRLIYYSQIVNDFQKGDIAEGYSVSREKKESFPLTVTSAQKNPTAFYLCASSLRIAETQYFGPGTRLLVL.

This chain uses TRBV11-2 with TRBJ1-5, with D maybe TRBD1 (5 bases). This CDR3 is built from 13 residues. The germline V gene has CDR1 SGHAT and CDR2 FQNNGV. The ends were cut back, 5 bases at V and 4 bases at J, with 9 bases in the middle. The CDR3 DNA is TGTGCCAGCAGCGGAGACAGAAATCAGCCCCAGCATTTT. Residues: CASSGDRNQPQHF.

This sequence joins TRBV11-3 and TRBJ1-1; D is perhaps TRBD1 (5 bases). This CDR3 has 14 amino acids. Trimming shortened V by 5 bases and J by 6 bases, and 16 bases separated the two germline ends. CDR1 is SGHNT and CDR2 is YENEEA in the germline V gene. The CDR3 protein is CASSRVPEGAEAFF. The CDR3 region has the DNA TGTGCCAGCAGCCGTGTCCCCGAAGGGGCTGAAGCTTTCTTT. Using reference TRBV11-3 and TRBJ1-1 for the parts outside the CDR3, the full variable domain is EAGVVQSPRYKIIEKKQPVAFWCNPISGHNTLYWYLQNLGQGPELLIRYENEEAVDDSQLPKDRFSAERLKGVDSTLKIQPAELGDSAVYLCASSRVPEGAEAFFGQGTRLTVV.

The sample holds one count of this clone. V gene TRBV29-1 combines with J gene TRBJ1-4; no clear D gene. The length of the CDR3 is 14 residues. V lost 5 bases and J 7 bases, leaving 17 bases between the germline ends. Germline CDR1 is SQVTM and CDR2 is ANQGSEA. In DNA form, the CDR3 reads TGCAGCGTTCGACGGACCCAGTCCTCTGAAAAACTGTTTTTT. Protein product: CSVRRTQSSEKLFF.

This clone was counted between two and nine times. The chain couples TRBV7-6 to TRBJ1-3, with 8 bases aligning to TRBD1. V was clipped by 8 bases and J by 0 bases; unmatched bases: 6. The CDR3 has 15 residues. Germline CDR1 reads SGHVS; CDR2 reads FNYEAQ. CDR3 bases: TGTGCCAGCGGAGACAGGGGCCTCTCTGGAAACACCATATATTTT. Protein: CASGDRGLSGNTIYF.

V is TRBV7-2 and J is TRBJ1-5, with 9 bases lining up with TRBD1. V shed 4 bases and J 1 base; nucleotides not matched to a gene: 2. The length of the CDR3 is 15 residues. Germline V gene lookup returns CDR1 SGHTA and CDR2 FQGNSA. The CDR3 nucleotides read TGTGCCAGCAGCTCCGGACAGGGGAGCAATCAGCCCCAGCATTTT. It yields the protein CASSSGQGSNQPQHF.

V usage is TRBV21-1 and J usage is TRBJ1-1. TRBV21-1 is termed a pseudogene. The CDR3 runs 15 residues. The chain's CDR3 is CASSKGIHGNTEAFF. Here the CDR3 DNA reads TGTGCCAGCAGCAAAGGGATTCATGGGAACACTGAAGCTTTCTTT.

This clone was seen a single time. The chain has TRBV2 and TRBJ2-1, with D possibly being TRBD1 (8 bases). The germline V and J ends were trimmed by 6 bases and 4 bases, with 13 bases remaining between them. Germline-derived CDR1 and CDR2 are SNHLY and FYNNEI. The CDR3 is made up of 14 amino acids. The CDR3 DNA is TGTGCCAGCAGGTCACAGGGGGGGTACAATGAGCAGTTCTTC. Encoded protein: CASRSQGGYNEQFF.

The gene calls are TRBV9 and TRBJ2-1; no firm D call. Germline values: CDR1 SGDLS, CDR2 YYNGEE. Deletions cut 0 bases from V and 3 bases from J, with 7 bases between. CDR3 length equals 14 residues. CDR3: CASSVEDDYNEQFF. As DNA, the CDR3 is TGTGCCAGCAGCGTAGAGGACGACTACAATGAGCAGTTCTTC. The full variable domain, rest sourced from reference TRBV9 and TRBJ2-1, is DSGVTQTPKHLITATGQRVTLRCSPRSGDLSVYWYQQSLDQGLQFLIQYYNGEERAKGNILERFSAQQFPDLHSELNLSSLELGDSALYFCASSVEDDYNEQFFGPGTRLTVL.

The chain has TRBV6-1 and TRBJ2-7; a weak D match, TRBD1 (6 bases). Trimming removed 1 base from V and 6 bases from J, with 16 bases in between. The CDR3 has 15 residues. Germline V CDR1 and CDR2: MNHNS, SASEGT. The CDR3 sequence is CASSEEPGAGAEQYF. The CDR3 DNA follows: TGTGCCAGCAGTGAAGAACCCGGTGCAGGGGCCGAGCAGTACTTC.

V and J are TRBV19 and TRBJ2-5; D tentatively fits TRBD1 or TRBD2 (6 bases each). CDR1 is LNHDA, CDR2 SQIVND, per germline (reference sequence). V lost 4 bases and J lost 5, with 14 bases in between. This CDR3 has 14 residues. CDR3 nucleotide sequence: TGTGCCAGTAGTAGGCCAGAGGGGGGCGAGACCCAGTACTTC. This sequence encodes CASSRPEGGETQYF.

The CDR3 reads CASSLYPGANYGYTF. For the CDR3, the DNA is TGTGCCAGCAGCTTATACCCAGGGGCTAACTATGGCTACACCTTC. The genes are TRBV7-6 and TRBJ1-2, with D possibly being TRBD1 (6 bases). V was cut by 2 bases and J by 0 bases, with 10 bases left in between. Germline V gene lookup returns CDR1 SGHVS and CDR2 FNYEAQ. The CDR3 runs 15 residues.